This entry lists 5 T cell receptor beta chains sequenced from one sample in a study of spatial heterogeneity in lung cancer (dated by TCRdb to about 2019). The time point label of this sample denotes: sample taken at primary tumor resection. Whole RNA extracted from tumor and nontumor lung tissue, or from cryopreserved PBMC samples, was used for TCR sequencing without cell sorting. Library generation was performed with 5' RACE. The run used a NextSeq 500. TCRdb reran the public reads through fastp at Q25 and MiXCR, keeping productive beta chains. Every distinct CDR3 protein forms one entry, paired with its most common genes and DNA. A total of about 38,000 distinct CDR3 sequences appear in this sample, 6% to 8% of them only once. The top ten clones comprise over 25% of the sample. The sequenced sample was PBMCs, obtained at surgery. All receptors come from a male donor with early-stage non-small cell lung cancer.

This clonotype showed up just a few times. The V call is TRBV6-2 or TRBV6-3, the J call TRBJ2-3, with TRBD2 identical over 11 bases. CDR1 is MNHEY, CDR2 SVGEGT, per germline. CDR3 size: 14 residues. Unmatched junction bases numbered 4, after V lost 6 bases and J lost 5 bases. The CDR3 coding sequence is TGTGCCAGCAGACTAGCGGGAGTAAAAGATACGCAGTATTTT. Translated: CASRLAGVKDTQYF.

This clonotype was counted many times. The CDR3 region is CASSLLAGGTDTQYF. DNA for the CDR3: TGTGCCAGCAGCTTACTAGCGGGAGGCACAGATACGCAGTATTTT. This sequence joins TRBV5-6 and TRBJ2-3; 11 bases line up with TRBD2. The CDR3 length is 15 residues. V shed 2 bases and J 1 base; nucleotides not matched to a gene: 0. Germline V gene data show CDR1 as SGHDT and CDR2 as YYEEEE.

The gene calls are TRBV5-8 and TRBJ1-2; D call uncertain. This CDR3 spans 12 amino acids. Per germline, CDR1 SGHTS and CDR2 YDEGEE. The germline V and J ends were trimmed by 5 bases and 8 bases, with 13 bases remaining between them. The CDR3, as DNA: TGTGCCAGCAGTCCGTCTGGATGGGGCTACACCTTC. Translating gives CASSPSGWGYTF. The full variable domain, completed using reference TRBV5-8 and TRBJ1-2, is EAGVTQSPTHLIKTRGQQATLRCSPISGHTSVYWYQQALGLGLQFLLWYDEGEERNRGNFPPRFSGRQFPNYSSELNVNALELEDSALYLCASSPSGWGYTFGSGTRLTVV.

This clonotype has ten or more counts. The chain joins TRBV21-1 to TRBJ2-1; the table's D gene call, TRBD1, was not cross checked with the DNA. TRBV21-1 is a listed pseudogene. This CDR3 is built from 16 residues. The CDR3: CASSGTVLSSYNEQFF. In DNA, the CDR3 is TGTGCCAGCAGCGGGACCGTACTGAGCTCCTACAATGAGCAGTTCTTC.

The CDR3 reads CASSVETSGGAYEQYF. CDR3 DNA: TGTGCCAGTTCGGTGGAAACTAGCGGGGGGGCCTACGAGCAGTACTTC. This chain joins TRBV7-8 and TRBJ2-7, with 13 bases that match TRBD2. V lost 9 bases, J lost 2 bases, and 10 bases stayed unmatched. Looked up from germline, CDR1 is SGHVS and CDR2 is FQNEAQ. The CDR3 runs to 16 residues.